These T cell receptor beta chains were read from a single sample in a study of shared clonotypes between healthy human individuals. Libraries were prepared by immunoSEQ multiplex PCR; TCRdb keeps only in-frame clonotypes and omits some of them. The sample shows approximately 740,000 clones, more than 85% of them seen only once. Sequencing was carried out using naive CD8+ T cells sorted from blood. These receptors were collected from a man in his thirties or forties in good health. The CDR3 runs from the conserved cysteine through the conserved F or W. A D gene is named only where the DNA matches it firmly. Some rows have no size entry. The others give once, few or many, or a class for an expanded clone.

. TRBJ2-5 once TRBV5-6 TGTGCCAGCAGCTTGGGAGGGGTAGAGGAGACCCAGTACTTC CASSLGGVEETQYF
. TRBJ2-7 . TRBV4-3 TGCGCCAGCAGCCAAGAGTCTCACGAAAGGGGATCCTACGAGCAGTACTTC CASSQESHERGSYEQYF
TRBD1 TRBJ1-2 once TRBV7-9 TGTGCCAGCAGCTCGGGACAGTCCAACTATGGCTACACCTTC CASSSGQSNYGYTF
. TRBJ2-2 . TRBV7-3 TGTGCCAGCAGCCCTTATTCCCCCGGGGAGCTGTTTTTT CASSPYSPGELFF
TRBD1 TRBJ1-1 once TRBV4-1 TGCGCCAGCAGCCATCAGACAGGGGCGAACACTGAAGCTTTCTTT CASSHQTGANTEAFF
TRBD2 TRBJ2-7 . TRBV4-3 TGCGCCAGCAGCCAGGGGACTAGCGGAACCTACGAGCAGTACTTC CASSQGTSGTYEQYF
. TRBJ1-5 . TRBV7-9 TGTGCCAGCAGCTTACCGCCTCCGCAGCCCCAGCATTTT CASSLPPPQPQHF
TRBD1 TRBJ2-2 . TRBV4-1 TGCGCCAGCAGCCTTCGGACAGGGATAAACACCGGGGAGCTGTTTTTT CASSLRTGINTGELFF
TRBD2 TRBJ2-1 . TRBV27 TGTGCCAGCAGTACTAGCGGGGCCTACAATGAGCAGTTCTTC CASSTSGAYNEQFF
TRBD1 TRBJ2-1 . TRBV29-1 TGCAGGGGGGGACAGGGACAGGGTGAGCAGTTCTTC CRGGQGQGEQFF
TRBD1 TRBJ2-7 . TRBV27 TGTGCCAGCAGTTCTGGACAGGGTCTCCACGAGCAGTACTTC CASSSGQGLHEQYF
TRBD1 TRBJ2-1 . TRBV6-6 TGTGCCAGCAGCGGACAGGGGGCATACAATGAGCAGTTCTTC CASSGQGAYNEQFF
. TRBJ1-4 . TRBV10-3 TGTGCCATCAGTGAGCCGGGGATAAAACTGTTTTTT CAISEPGIKLFF
. TRBJ2-1 once TRBV6-5 TGTGCCAGCCGGGGTAATGAGCAGTTCTTC CASRGNEQFF
. TRBJ2-5 . TRBV23-1 TGCGCCTGCCCAGTCGAAGAGACCCAGTACTTC CACPVEETQYF
. TRBJ2-7 . TRBV28 TGTGCCAGCAGTTTCACCTTGGGGGGTCCCTACGAGCAGTACTTC CASSFTLGGPYEQYF
TRBD1 TRBJ2-7 . TRBV15 TGTGCCACCAGCAGGACTGGACAGGGGAGGTCCTACGAGCAGTACTTC CATSRTGQGRSYEQYF
. TRBJ1-1 . TRBV7-9 TGTGCCAGCAGCTTAGGGCAAGGGGTTACTGAAGCTTTCTTT CASSLGQGVTEAFF
TRBD2 TRBJ2-7 once TRBV6-6 TGTGCCAGCAGTTACTCGAAAGTAGCGGGAGGGAATGAGCAGTACTTC CASSYSKVAGGNEQYF
. TRBJ1-5 . TRBV4-1 TGCGCCAGCAGCCACGACGCCAAGGGAAGCAATCAGCCCCAGCATTTT CASSHDAKGSNQPQHF
TRBD1 TRBJ2-2 once TRBV29-1 TGCAGCGTGCCAGGACAGGGAATGGGAAGCACCGGGGAGCTGTTTTTT CSVPGQGMGSTGELFF
. TRBJ2-5 . TRBV9 TGTGCCAGCAGCGTAGGGGGGACCCAGTACTTC CASSVGGTQYF
TRBD1 TRBJ2-3 once TRBV6-1 TGTGCCAGCAGGGACAGGGAATGGGGCACAGATACGCAGTATTTT CASRDREWGTDTQYF
TRBD1 TRBJ1-2 . TRBV14 TGTGCCAGCAGCCCGGGACAGTCCTATGGCTACACCTTC CASSPGQSYGYTF
. TRBJ1-5 . TRBV5-5 TGTGCCAGCAGCTTGGACCTAAATCAGCCCCAGCATTTT CASSLDLNQPQHF
TRBD2 TRBJ2-7 . TRBV27 TGTGCCAGCAGTTTATCAAGCGGGAGGGCCCACGAGCAGTACTTC CASSLSSGRAHEQYF
TRBD2 TRBJ2-7 . TRBV27 TGTGCCAGCAGTTTAGTTCTAGCGGGAGGGACTTACGAGCAGTACTTC CASSLVLAGGTYEQYF
. TRBJ2-7 few TRBV19 TGTGCCAGTAGTATCAAGGGACTCCGCTACGAGCAGTACTTC CASSIKGLRYEQYF
. TRBJ1-4 . TRBV30 TGTGCCTGGAGTGCAGGGCGAGGTGATGAAAAACTGTTTTTT CAWSAGRGDEKLFF
. TRBJ2-5 . TRBV27 TGTGCCAGCAGTCCCCGAGGGGGAAGACAAGAGACCCAGTACTTC CASSPRGGRQETQYF
TRBD2 TRBJ2-1 . TRBV19 TGTGCCAGTAAACTAGCGGGGGAGCAATCCTACAATGAGCAGTTCTTC CASKLAGEQSYNEQFF
. TRBJ1-1 . TRBV28 TGTGCCAGCAGCCCGGACGGACAAGGGGCTTTCTTT CASSPDGQGAFF
TRBD2 TRBJ2-5 . TRBV18 TGTGCCAGCTCACCAGGACTAGCGGAACGAACTAGCAAAGGTTGGACCCAGTACTTC CASSPGLAERTSKGWTQYF
TRBD2 TRBJ2-1 . TRBV5-1 TGCGCCAGCATAGCGGGAGGGGAGCAGTTCTTC CASIAGGEQFF
. TRBJ2-2 once TRBV28 TGTGCCAGCACGGAGCGGATGAACACCGGGGAGCTGTTTTTT CASTERMNTGELFF
. TRBJ1-1 . TRBV9 TGTGCCAGCAGCGTAGCTCTCGTGCCGCGTCCGGGGAGCACTGAAGCTTTCTTT CASSVALVPRPGSTEAFF
. TRBJ2-7 . TRBV5-5 TGTGCCAGCAGCTTGTCCTGGGACTTCTCCTACGAGCAGTACTTC CASSLSWDFSYEQYF
TRBD1 TRBJ2-4 . TRBV7-9 TGTGCCAGCAGCTCCCGGGACAGGGACATTCAGTACTTC CASSSRDRDIQYF
TRBD1 TRBJ1-5 . TRBV19 TGTGCCAGTAGTATTAAGGGGGCTGGCAATCAGCCCCAGCATTTT CASSIKGAGNQPQHF
. TRBJ2-7 . TRBV7-8 TGTGCCAGCAGCTCACAGATTCAGCATTACGAGCAGTACTTC CASSSQIQHYEQYF
TRBD1 TRBJ1-5 . TRBV28 TGTGCCAGCAGTTTTAGGGACAGGGGGAGCAATCAGCCCCAGCATTTT CASSFRDRGSNQPQHF
TRBD1 TRBJ2-6 . TRBV9 TGTGCCAGCAGCCCCCGGGACAGACTCTCCTCTGGGGCCAACGTCCTGACTTTC CASSPRDRLSSGANVLTF
. TRBJ1-3 . TRBV5-1 TGCGCCAGCAGGGGGGAGGCTGGAAACACCATATATTTT CASRGEAGNTIYF
. TRBJ2-2 . TRBV29-1 TGCAGCGTTTGGGACAATGGCGGGGAGCTGTTTTTT CSVWDNGGELFF
. TRBJ2-7 . TRBV6-5 TGTGCCAGCAGTTACTCTGCGAAGATGAGCTCCTACGAGCAGTACTTC CASSYSAKMSSYEQYF
. TRBJ2-2 . TRBV28 TGTGCCAGCAGTTTATTTACCGGGGAGCTGTTTTTT CASSLFTGELFF
. TRBJ1-5 . TRBV5-8 TGTGCCAGCAGCACGGACCCGTTCCTGCATTTT CASSTDPFLHF
. TRBJ2-7 . TRBV29-1 TGCAGCGTTAGCAACAGCATTACTTACGAGCAGTACTTC CSVSNSITYEQYF
. TRBJ1-1 . TRBV18 TGTGCCAGCTCACCACCCCCGTGGGAGAGGAACACTGAAGCTTTCTTT CASSPPPWERNTEAFF
. TRBJ2-7 . TRBV25-1 TGTGCCAGCAGTGAAATTGACAGCTACGAGCAGTACTTC CASSEIDSYEQYF
TRBD2 TRBJ2-7 . TRBV11-2 TGTGCCAGCAGCTCCGGGGGGGGACGTCCGTCTGTCTACGAGCAGTACTTC CASSSGGGRPSVYEQYF
TRBD2 TRBJ2-3 . TRBV15 TGTGCCACCAGCCCAAAAACACTAGCGGGAGGGAAGCGTGAAGCCACAGATACGCAGTATTTT CATSPKTLAGGKREATDTQYF
. TRBJ2-2 . TRBV6-6 TGTGCCAGCAGGGGTCAGGGCACTAACACCGGGGAGCTGTTTTTT CASRGQGTNTGELFF